The 7 T cell receptor beta chains presented below share a single source sample, sequenced in a study of T-cell reconstitution after alpha-beta-depleted transplantation in children. Unique molecular identifiers were used to barcode this TCRbeta library. TCRdb called the PCR reads again in MiXCR, with one record for every CDR3 protein. This table holds approximately 590,000 distinct CDR3 sequences, more than 9% found once. Sequenced material: PBMCs from the stem cell graft donor, taken from the stem cell graft. These receptors were taken from a human donor who donated a stem cell graft to a child with acute myeloid leukemia.

The J gene is TRBJ2-3, the V gene TRBV29-1; D gene ambiguous. Germline V gene data show CDR1 as SQVTM and CDR2 as ANQGSEA. V was clipped by 4 bases and J by 2 bases, with 16 bases between them. This CDR3 is built from 15 residues. CDR3 sequence: CSVGRRPRSTDTQYF. CDR3 nucleotides: TGCAGCGTTGGCAGGCGCCCGCGGTCCACAGATACGCAGTATTTT.

The chain recombines TRBV12-3 or TRBV12-4 with TRBJ2-2; D possibly corresponds to TRBD1 (5 bases). This CDR3 is 12 amino acids long. V dropped 1 base and J dropped 16 bases, with 13 bases sitting between them. This chain's CDR3 is CASSLVGSREFF. CDR3 bases: TGTGCCAGCAGTTTAGTCGGTTCCAGGGAGTTTTTT.

The sample holds many counts of this clonotype. The V gene is TRBV6-5, the J gene TRBJ2-2; D is possibly TRBD1 or TRBD2 (5 bases each). CDR1 is MNHEY and CDR2 is SVGAGI in the germline V gene. V was pared by 0 bases and J by 7 bases, with 9 bases between. The CDR3 covers 14 residues. CDR3 nucleotide sequence: TGTGCCAGCAGTTACTCGATTGGGGGCGGGGAGCTGTTTTTT. This encodes CASSYSIGGGELFF.

This clonotype has at least ten counts. The J gene is TRBJ2-1, the V gene TRBV15, with 13 bases that match TRBD2. There are 16 residues in the CDR3. V lost 5 bases, J lost 6 bases, and 7 bases stayed unmatched. Germline lookup yields CDR1 LNHNV and CDR2 YYDKDF (reference sequence). As DNA, the CDR3 is TGTGCCACCAGCCGCCGGGGACTAGCGGGGTCCAATGAGCAGTTCTTC. Translated: CATSRRGLAGSNEQFF.

This clonotype appeared many times. This chain connects TRBV4-2 to TRBJ1-3; the D gene is possibly TRBD1 (5 bases). V dropped 1 base and J dropped 4 bases, with 14 bases sitting between them. This CDR3 region has 16 residues. The germline gives CDR1 LGHNA, CDR2 YNFKEQ. The CDR3 DNA reads TGTGCCAGCAGCCAAGTCACTCAGGGTTACGGAAACACCATATATTTT. It encodes CASSQVTQGYGNTIYF.

This clonotype was seen more than once but under ten times. The chain employs TRBV29-1 and TRBJ1-5; D is possibly TRBD1 (6 bases). Germline V gene data show CDR1 as SQVTM and CDR2 as ANQGSEA. With 6 bases removed from V and 5 bases from J, the gap between germline ends came to 14 bases. The length of the CDR3 is 13 residues. This chain's CDR3 is CSVLGAADQPQHF. CDR3 bases: TGCAGCGTCTTGGGGGCAGCGGATCAGCCCCAGCATTTT.

The J gene is TRBJ1-1, the V gene TRBV13; D is undetermined. Germline values: CDR1 PRHDT, CDR2 FYEKMQ (reference sequence). Trimming cost V 5 bases and J 1 base, with 14 bases left between them. The CDR3 is 15 residues long. CDR3 sequence (DNA): TGTGCCAGCAGCGGGCCCAGGTCGCGGAACACTGAAGCTTTCTTT. Protein sequence: CASSGPRSRNTEAFF.